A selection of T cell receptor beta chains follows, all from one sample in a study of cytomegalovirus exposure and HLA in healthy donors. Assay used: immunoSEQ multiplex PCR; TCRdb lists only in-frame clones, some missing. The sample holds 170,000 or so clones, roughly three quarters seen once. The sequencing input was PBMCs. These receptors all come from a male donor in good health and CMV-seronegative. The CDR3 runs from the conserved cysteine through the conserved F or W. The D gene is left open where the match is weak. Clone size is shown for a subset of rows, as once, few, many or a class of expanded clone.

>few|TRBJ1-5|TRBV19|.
CASRETGGVQPQHF
TGTGCCAGTAGGGAGACAGGAGGAGTCCAGCCCCAGCATTTT
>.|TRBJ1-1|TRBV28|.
CASSLVLLRGDTEAFF
TGTGCCAGCAGTTTGGTCCTTTTACGCGGGGACACTGAAGCTTTCTTT
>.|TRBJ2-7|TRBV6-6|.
CASNPQDSYEQYF
TGCGCCAGCAATCCTCAGGACTCCTACGAGCAGTACTTC
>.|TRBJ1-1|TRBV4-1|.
CASSITRNTEAFF
TGCGCCAGCAGCATTACAAGGAACACTGAAGCTTTCTTT
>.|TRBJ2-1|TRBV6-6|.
CASTRTSSTSFEQFF
TGTGCCAGCACTCGTACTAGCTCTACTTCGTTTGAGCAGTTCTTC
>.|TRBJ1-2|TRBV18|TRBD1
CASSADGTANYGYTF
TGTGCCAGCTCAGCAGACGGGACAGCCAACTATGGCTACACCTTC
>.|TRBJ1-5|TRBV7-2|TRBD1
CASSLWTGEQPQHF
TGTGCCAGCAGCTTGTGGACAGGGGAACAGCCCCAGCATTTT
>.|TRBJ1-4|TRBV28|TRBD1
CASSSLEAGQGYEKLFF
TGTGCCAGCAGTTCTCTTGAGGCGGGACAGGGATACGAAAAACTGTTTTTT
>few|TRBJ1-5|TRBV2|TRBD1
CASSSTGEVQPQHF
TGTGCCAGCTCCTCGACAGGGGAGGTTCAGCCCCAGCATTTT
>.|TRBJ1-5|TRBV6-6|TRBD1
CASRVTGSNQPQHF
TGTGCCAGCAGGGTGACAGGGAGCAATCAGCCCCAGCATTTT
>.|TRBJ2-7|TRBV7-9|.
CASSYNRDPHSYEQYF
TGTGCCAGCAGCTACAACAGGGACCCCCACTCCTACGAGCAGTACTTC
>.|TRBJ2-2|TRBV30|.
CAWSPGTGELFF
TGTGCCTGGAGCCCCGGCACCGGGGAGCTGTTTTTT
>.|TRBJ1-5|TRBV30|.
CAWSGRDNQPQHF
TGTGCCTGGAGTGGCCGGGATAATCAGCCCCAGCATTTT
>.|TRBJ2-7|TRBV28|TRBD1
CASSFVGQSYEQYF
TGTGCCAGCAGTTTTGTGGGACAGTCCTACGAGCAGTACTTC
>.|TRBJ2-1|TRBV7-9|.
CASSAGTYNEQFF
TGTGCCAGCAGTGCCGGGACCTACAATGAGCAGTTCTTC
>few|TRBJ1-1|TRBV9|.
CASSVGGYGEAFF
TGTGCCAGCAGCGTAGGAGGGTACGGTGAAGCTTTCTTT
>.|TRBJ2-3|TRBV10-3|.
CAISEGLAWTDTQYF
TGTGCCATCAGTGAAGGGCTAGCGTGGACAGATACGCAGTATTTT
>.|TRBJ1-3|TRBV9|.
CASNQGSGNTIYF
TGTGCCAGCAATCAGGGCTCTGGAAACACCATATATTTT
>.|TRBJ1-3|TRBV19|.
CASSTPDSPGNTIYF
TGTGCCAGTAGTACCCCCGACAGTCCCGGAAACACCATATATTTT
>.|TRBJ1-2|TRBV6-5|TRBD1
CASRTGGLDNYGYTF
TGTGCCAGCAGAACAGGGGGCCTGGATAACTATGGCTACACCTTC
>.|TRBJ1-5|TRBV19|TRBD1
CASSIRDRGHDNQPQHF
TGTGCCAGTAGTATCCGGGACAGGGGGCATGACAATCAGCCCCAGCATTTT
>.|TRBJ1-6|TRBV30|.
CAWSVTEFLPLHF
TGTGCCTGGAGTGTTACAGAATTCTTGCCCCTCCACTTT
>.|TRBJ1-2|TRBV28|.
CASSLNTPYGYTF
TGTGCCAGCAGTTTGAACACCCCCTATGGCTACACCTTC
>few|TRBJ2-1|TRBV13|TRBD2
CASSILLAGVLNNEQFF
TGTGCCAGCAGCATACTATTAGCGGGAGTTCTGAACAATGAGCAGTTCTTC
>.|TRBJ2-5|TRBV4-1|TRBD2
CASSQDTSGGGETQYF
TGCGCCAGCAGCCAAGATACTAGCGGGGGGGGAGAGACCCAGTACTTC
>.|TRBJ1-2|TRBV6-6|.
CASSYRGGYTF
TGTGCCAGCAGTTACAGGGGTGGCTACACCTTC
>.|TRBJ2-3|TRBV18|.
CASSPFGSGGADTQYF
TGTGCCAGCTCCCCGTTTGGTAGCGGAGGGGCAGATACGCAGTATTTT
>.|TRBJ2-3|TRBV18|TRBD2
CASSPMGLAGGRDTQYF
TGTGCCAGCTCACCAATGGGACTAGCGGGAGGTCGAGATACGCAGTATTTT
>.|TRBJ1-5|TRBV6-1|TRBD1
CASSNDRGHQPQHF
TGTGCCAGCAGTAACGACAGGGGGCATCAGCCCCAGCATTTT
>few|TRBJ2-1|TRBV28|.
CAAREEGTYNEQFF
TGTGCCGCACGAGAGGAGGGCACCTACAATGAGCAGTTCTTC
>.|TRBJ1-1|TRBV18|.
CASSPSFGETAFF
TGTGCCAGCTCACCATCTTTCGGAGAGACAGCTTTCTTT
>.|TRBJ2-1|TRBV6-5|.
CASSEEVHNEQFF
TGTGCCAGCAGTGAAGAGGTCCACAATGAGCAGTTCTTC
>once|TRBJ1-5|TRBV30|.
CAWSVNTNQPQHF
TGTGCCTGGAGTGTGAACACCAATCAGCCCCAGCATTTT
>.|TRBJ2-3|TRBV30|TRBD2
CAWSLTSGGGNTQYF
TGTGCCTGGAGTCTCACTAGCGGGGGTGGAAATACGCAGTATTTT
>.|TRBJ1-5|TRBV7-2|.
CASSLVQGWEGQHF
TGTGCCAGCAGCTTAGTTCAGGGGTGGGAGGGACAGCATTTT
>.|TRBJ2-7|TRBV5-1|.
CASSQSTGSEEQYF
TGCGCCAGCAGCCAAAGTACAGGTTCGGAAGAGCAGTACTTC
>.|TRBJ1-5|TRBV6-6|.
CASSYSGHLGNQPQHF
TGTGCCAGCAGTTACTCAGGTCACCTAGGCAATCAGCCCCAGCATTTT
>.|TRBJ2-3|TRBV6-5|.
CASRPTSTDTQYF
TGTGCCAGCAGACCAACTAGCACAGATACGCAGTATTTT
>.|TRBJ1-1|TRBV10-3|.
CAIRPLTGPNTEAFF
TGTGCCATCAGGCCCTTGACAGGACCGAACACTGAAGCTTTCTTT
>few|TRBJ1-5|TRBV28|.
CASSSDTGWMGNQPQHF
TGTGCCAGCAGTTCGGACACGGGCTGGATGGGCAATCAGCCCCAGCATTTT
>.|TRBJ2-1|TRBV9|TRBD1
CASSVGTGKNERFF
TGTGCCAGCAGCGTCGGGACAGGGAAGAATGAGCGGTTCTTC
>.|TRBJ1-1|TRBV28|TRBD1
CASSAGQGGTEAFF
TGTGCCAGCAGTGCCGGACAGGGGGGCACTGAAGCTTTCTTT
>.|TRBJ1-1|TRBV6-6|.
CASGSRGTGTEAFF
TGTGCCAGCGGCTCAAGGGGAACCGGCACTGAAGCTTTCTTT
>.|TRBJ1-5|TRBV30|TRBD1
CAWSVAGQGSQPQHF
TGTGCCTGGAGCGTTGCGGGACAGGGTTCCCAGCCCCAGCATTTT
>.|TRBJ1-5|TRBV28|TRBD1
CASSSFGTGVNQPQHF
TGTGCCAGCAGCTCATTCGGGACAGGAGTAAATCAGCCCCAGCATTTT
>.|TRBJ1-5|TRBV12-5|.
CASGLVGGGQPQHF
TGTGCTAGTGGTTTGGTCGGGGGAGGTCAGCCCCAGCATTTT
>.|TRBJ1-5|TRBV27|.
CASSFINQPQHF
TGTGCCAGCAGTTTTATAAATCAGCCCCAGCATTTT
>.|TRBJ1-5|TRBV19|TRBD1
CARPIGTGVFSNQPQHF
TGTGCCAGACCTATCGGGACAGGGGTATTTAGCAATCAGCCCCAGCATTTT
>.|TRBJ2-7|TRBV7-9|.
CASSVRDTGSYEQYF
TGTGCCAGCAGCGTGAGGGACACGGGCTCCTACGAGCAGTACTTC
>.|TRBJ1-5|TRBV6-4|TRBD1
CASSGFRGNQPQHF
TGTGCCAGCAGTGGATTCAGGGGGAATCAGCCCCAGCATTTT
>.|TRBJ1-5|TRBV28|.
CASSPLLSVGANQPQHF
TGTGCCAGCAGCCCCCTACTCTCCGTAGGGGCCAATCAGCCCCAGCATTTT
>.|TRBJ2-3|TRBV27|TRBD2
CASSWGTSTDTQYF
TGTGCCAGCAGTTGGGGGACTAGTACAGATACGCAGTATTTT
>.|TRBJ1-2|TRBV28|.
CATCRAGTRNYGYTF
TGTGCCACGTGTCGTGCGGGGACTCGTAACTATGGCTACACCTTC
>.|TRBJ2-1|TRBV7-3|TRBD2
CASSPQTSGSGNEQFF
TGTGCCAGCAGCCCCCAGACTAGCGGGAGTGGCAATGAGCAGTTCTTC
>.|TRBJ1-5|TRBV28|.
CASRHPRPRGSNQPQHF
TGTGCCAGCAGGCACCCCCGCCCACGAGGGAGCAATCAGCCCCAGCATTTT
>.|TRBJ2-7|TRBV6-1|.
CASKRAGDRYEQYF
TGTGCCAGCAAGAGGGCAGGTGATCGCTACGAGCAGTACTTC
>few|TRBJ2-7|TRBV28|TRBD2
CASLPRAGASYEQYF
TGTGCCAGCCTCCCGCGAGCGGGAGCTTCATACGAGCAGTACTTC
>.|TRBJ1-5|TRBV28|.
CASSLRPGQGKFQPQHF
TGTGCCAGCAGTTTACGCCCTGGGCAGGGGAAGTTTCAGCCCCAGCATTTT
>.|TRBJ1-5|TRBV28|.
CASSSAGRVSNQPQHF
TGTGCCAGCAGTTCCGCGGGGCGGGTTAGCAATCAGCCCCAGCATTTT